This T cell receptor (beta chain) stems from a study of identical twins' blood T cells. TCRdb called the 5' RACE reads again in MiXCR, with one record for every CDR3 protein. The sample lists fewer than 450,000 distinct CDR3 sequences; roughly 27% were seen once. This CDR3 comprises 18 residues. With V trimmed by 2 bases and J by 0 bases, 9 bases remained unmatched. Germline CDR1 and CDR2: MNHEY and SVGAGI. This clonotype was seen more than once but under ten times. The receptor was derived from a woman between 18 and 55 years old in good health. This chain uses TRBV6-5 with TRBJ2-3; 9 positions agree with TRBD2. Specimen: PBMCs. The CDR3 spells CASSYRSTSGSSTDTQYF. CDR3 coding DNA: TGTGCCAGCAGTTACCGGTCGACTAGCGGCTCTAGCACAGATACGCAGTATTTT.